The present T cell receptor beta chain was sequenced within a study of metastatic and nonmetastatic thyroid tumors. Findings and caveats of the study: Significantly greater TCR beta diversity was reportedly found in malignant thyroid tumors than in benign nodules (in blood and tumor).

This clone was observed at least ten times. Its antigen is not identified. The CDR3 extends over 13 amino acids. V lost 0 bases, J lost 5 bases, and 7 bases lay in between. CDR1 KGHSH and CDR2 LQKENI come from the germline V gene. Ahead of thyroid surgery, no patient had received treatment of any kind. TCRdb reanalyzed the PCR reads with MiXCR. The data contain around 18,000 clones, roughly a third of them singletons. This clonotype was sampled from a male donor with papillary thyroid cancer or a benign thyroid nodule (not recorded which). Some clones in this sample may be carry-over from other donors' samples. The chain uses TRBV18 and TRBJ1-1, with D uncertain. Sequencing used tumor tissue. This CDR3 is CASSPPIRTEAFF. The CDR3 DNA follows: TGTGCCAGCTCACCACCGATCAGGACTGAAGCTTTCTTT.